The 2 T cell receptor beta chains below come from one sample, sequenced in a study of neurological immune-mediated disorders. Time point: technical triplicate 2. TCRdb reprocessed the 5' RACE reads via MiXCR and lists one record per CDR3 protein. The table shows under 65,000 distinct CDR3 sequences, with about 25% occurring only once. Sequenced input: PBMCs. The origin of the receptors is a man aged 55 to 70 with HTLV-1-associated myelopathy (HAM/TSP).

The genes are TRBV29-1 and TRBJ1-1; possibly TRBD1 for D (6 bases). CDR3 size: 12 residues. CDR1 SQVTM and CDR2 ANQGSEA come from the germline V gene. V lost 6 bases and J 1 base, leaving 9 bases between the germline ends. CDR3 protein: CSVDRTNTEAFF. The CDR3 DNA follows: TGCAGCGTGGACAGAACGAACACTGAAGCTTTCTTT.

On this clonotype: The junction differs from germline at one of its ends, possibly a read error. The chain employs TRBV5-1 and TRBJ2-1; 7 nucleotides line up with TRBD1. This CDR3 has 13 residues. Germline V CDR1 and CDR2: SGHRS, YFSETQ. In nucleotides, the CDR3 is TGCTCCAGCAGCCTGGGACAGTACAATGAGCAGTTCTTC. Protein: CSSSLGQYNEQFF.